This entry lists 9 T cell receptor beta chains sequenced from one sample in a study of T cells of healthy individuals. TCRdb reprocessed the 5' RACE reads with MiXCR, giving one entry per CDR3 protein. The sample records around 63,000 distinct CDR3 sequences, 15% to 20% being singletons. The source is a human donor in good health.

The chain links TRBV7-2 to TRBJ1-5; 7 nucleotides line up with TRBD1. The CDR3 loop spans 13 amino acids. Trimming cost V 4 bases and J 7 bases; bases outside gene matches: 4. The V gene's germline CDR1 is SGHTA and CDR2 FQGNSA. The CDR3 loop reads CASSSQGWQPQHF. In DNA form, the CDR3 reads TGTGCCAGCAGCTCACAGGGGTGGCAGCCCCAGCATTTT. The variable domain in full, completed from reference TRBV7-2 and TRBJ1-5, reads GAGVSQSPSNKVTEKGKDVELRCDPISGHTALYWYRQSLGQGLEFLIYFQGNSAPDKSGLPSDRFSAERTGGSVSTLTIQRTQQEDSAVYLCASSSQGWQPQHFGDGTRLSIL.

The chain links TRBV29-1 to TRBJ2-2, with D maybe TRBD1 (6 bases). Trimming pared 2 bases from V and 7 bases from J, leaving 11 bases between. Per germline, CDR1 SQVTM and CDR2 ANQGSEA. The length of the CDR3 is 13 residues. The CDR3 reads CSVEQGKIGELFF. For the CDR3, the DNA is TGCAGCGTTGAACAGGGGAAGATCGGGGAGCTGTTTTTT.

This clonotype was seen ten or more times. CDR3 nucleotides: TGCGCCAGCAGCCATAATACAGGGCCGGGAAACATTCAGTACTTC. It encodes CASSHNTGPGNIQYF. V gene TRBV4-3 combines with J gene TRBJ2-4; possible D gene TRBD1, 6 bases. CDR1 is LGHNA, CDR2 YSLEER, per germline. V lost 3 bases and J 6 bases, leaving 15 bases between the germline ends. This CDR3 is built from 15 residues.

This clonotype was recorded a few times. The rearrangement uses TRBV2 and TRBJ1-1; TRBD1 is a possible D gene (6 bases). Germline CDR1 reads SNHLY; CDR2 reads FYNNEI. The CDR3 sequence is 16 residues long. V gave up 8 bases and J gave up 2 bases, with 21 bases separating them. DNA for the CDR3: TGTGCCAGCGGTAGTGACAGTGGACAGTTTAACACTGAAGCTTTCTTT. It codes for CASGSDSGQFNTEAFF.

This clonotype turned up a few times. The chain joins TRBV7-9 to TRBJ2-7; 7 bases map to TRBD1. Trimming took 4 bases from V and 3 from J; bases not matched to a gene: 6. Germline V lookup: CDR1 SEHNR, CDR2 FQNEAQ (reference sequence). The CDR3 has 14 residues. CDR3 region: CASSYRGNYYEQYF. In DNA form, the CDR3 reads TGTGCCAGCAGCTACAGGGGAAATTACTACGAGCAGTACTTC. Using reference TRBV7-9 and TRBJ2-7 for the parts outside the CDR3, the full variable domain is DTGVSQNPRHKITKRGQNVTFRCDPISEHNRLYWYRQTLGQGPEFLTYFQNEAQLEKSRLLSDRFSAERPKGSFSTLEIQRTEQGDSAMYLCASSYRGNYYEQYFGPGTRLTVT.

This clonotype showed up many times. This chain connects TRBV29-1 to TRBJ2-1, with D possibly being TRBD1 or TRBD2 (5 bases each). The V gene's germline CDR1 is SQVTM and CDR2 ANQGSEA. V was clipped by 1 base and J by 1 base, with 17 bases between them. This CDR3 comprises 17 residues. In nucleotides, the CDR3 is TGCAGCGTTGAAGGAGGGGCCAGCTCCATATCCTACAATGAGCAGTTCTTC. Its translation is CSVEGGASSISYNEQFF.

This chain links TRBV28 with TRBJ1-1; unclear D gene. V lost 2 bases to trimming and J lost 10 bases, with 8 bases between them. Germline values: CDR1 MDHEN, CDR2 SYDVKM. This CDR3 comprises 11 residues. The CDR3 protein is CASSLGWGAFF. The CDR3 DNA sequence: TGTGCCAGCAGTTTAGGGTGGGGAGCTTTCTTT.

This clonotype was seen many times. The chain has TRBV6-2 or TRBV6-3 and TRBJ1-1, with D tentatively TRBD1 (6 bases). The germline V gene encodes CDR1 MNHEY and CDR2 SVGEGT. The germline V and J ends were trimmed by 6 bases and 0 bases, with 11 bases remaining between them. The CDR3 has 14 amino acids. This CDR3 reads CASSPNRVNTEAFF. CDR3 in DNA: TGTGCCAGCAGCCCCAACAGGGTGAACACTGAAGCTTTCTTT.

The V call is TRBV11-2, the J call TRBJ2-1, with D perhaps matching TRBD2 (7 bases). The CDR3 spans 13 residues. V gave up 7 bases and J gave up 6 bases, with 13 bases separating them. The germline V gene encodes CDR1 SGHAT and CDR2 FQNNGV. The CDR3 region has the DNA TGTGCCAGCAAACTGGGGGGGGCCAATGAGCAGTTCTTC. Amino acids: CASKLGGANEQFF.